This T cell receptor (beta chain) was found in a study of technical replicates of blood from several donors. Trimming stripped 7 bases from V and 6 bases from J, with 15 bases between. The CDR3 has 13 residues. Looked up from germline, CDR1 is SNHLY and CDR2 is FYNNEI. The data were produced by immunoSEQ multiplex PCR, yet TCRdb's version contains in-frame clones alone and is incomplete. Of some 70,000 clones detected, about 91% appear once; the ten largest clones hold approximately 0.38%. The sequenced sample consisted of T cells isolated from PBMCs. The TCR was taken from a human donor in good health. The V call is TRBV2, the J call TRBJ1-2; D is ambiguous. The CDR3, as DNA: TGTGCCAGCACCAGGCAGGCCTTTGATGGCTACACCTTC. It is translated as CASTRQAFDGYTF. Together with reference TRBV2 and TRBJ1-2, the CDR3 gives the full variable domain: EPEVTQTPSHQVTQMGQEVILRCVPISNHLYFYWYRQILGQKVEFLVSFYNNEISEKSEIFDDQFSVERPDGSNFTLKIRSTKLEDSAMYFCASTRQAFDGYTFGSGTRLTVV.